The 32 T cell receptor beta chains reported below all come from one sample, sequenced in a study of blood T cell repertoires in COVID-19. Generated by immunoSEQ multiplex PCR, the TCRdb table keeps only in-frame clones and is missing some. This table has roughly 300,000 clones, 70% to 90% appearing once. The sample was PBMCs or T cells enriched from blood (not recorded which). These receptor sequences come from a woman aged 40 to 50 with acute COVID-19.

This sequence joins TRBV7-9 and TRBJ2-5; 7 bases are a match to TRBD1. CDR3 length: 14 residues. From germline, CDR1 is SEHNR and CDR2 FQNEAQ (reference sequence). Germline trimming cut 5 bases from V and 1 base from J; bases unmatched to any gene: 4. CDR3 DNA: TGTGCCAGCAGCCCTTGGACAGGCCAAGAGACCCAGTACTTC. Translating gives CASSPWTGQETQYF.

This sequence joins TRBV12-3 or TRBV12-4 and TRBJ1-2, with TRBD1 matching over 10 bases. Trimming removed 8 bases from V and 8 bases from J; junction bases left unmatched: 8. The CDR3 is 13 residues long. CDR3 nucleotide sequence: TGTGCCAGCTTGGGACAGGGGAAGGGGGGCTACACCTTC. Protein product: CASLGQGKGGYTF.

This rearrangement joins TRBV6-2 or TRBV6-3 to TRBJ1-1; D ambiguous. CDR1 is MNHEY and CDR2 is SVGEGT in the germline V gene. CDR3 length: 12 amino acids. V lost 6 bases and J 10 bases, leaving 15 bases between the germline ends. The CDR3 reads CASSPPITGAFF. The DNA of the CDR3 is TGTGCCAGCAGCCCCCCTATAACGGGAGCTTTCTTT.

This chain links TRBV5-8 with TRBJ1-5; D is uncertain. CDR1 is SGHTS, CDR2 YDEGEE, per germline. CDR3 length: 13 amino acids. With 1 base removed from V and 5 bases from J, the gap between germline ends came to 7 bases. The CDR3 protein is CASSLFRDQPQHF. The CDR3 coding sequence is TGTGCCAGCAGCTTGTTTCGAGATCAGCCCCAGCATTTT.

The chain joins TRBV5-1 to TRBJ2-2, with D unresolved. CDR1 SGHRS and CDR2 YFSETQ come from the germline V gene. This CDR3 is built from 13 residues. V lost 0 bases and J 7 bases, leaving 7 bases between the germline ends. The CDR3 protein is CASSLGSSGELFF. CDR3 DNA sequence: TGCGCCAGCAGCTTGGGGTCCAGCGGGGAGCTGTTTTTT.

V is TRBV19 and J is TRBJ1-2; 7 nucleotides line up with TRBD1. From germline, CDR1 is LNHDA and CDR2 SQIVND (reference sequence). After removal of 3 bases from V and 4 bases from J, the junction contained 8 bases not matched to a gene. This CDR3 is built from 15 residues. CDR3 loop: CASSITGTATYGYTF. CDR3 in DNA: TGTGCCAGTAGTATTACCGGGACAGCCACCTATGGCTACACCTTC.

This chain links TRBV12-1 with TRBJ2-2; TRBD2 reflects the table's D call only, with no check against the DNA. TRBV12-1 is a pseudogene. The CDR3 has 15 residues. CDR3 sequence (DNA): TGTGCCAGCAGCGGGGGACTAGCGGACACCGGGGAGCTGTTTTTT. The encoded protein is CASSGGLADTGELFF.

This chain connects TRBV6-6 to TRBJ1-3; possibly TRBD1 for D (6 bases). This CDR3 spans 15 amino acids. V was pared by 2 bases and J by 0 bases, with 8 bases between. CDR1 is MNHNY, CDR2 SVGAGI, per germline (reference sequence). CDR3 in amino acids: CASSYTGNSGNTIYF. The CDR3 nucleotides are TGTGCCAGCAGTTACACAGGGAACTCTGGAAACACCATATATTTT.

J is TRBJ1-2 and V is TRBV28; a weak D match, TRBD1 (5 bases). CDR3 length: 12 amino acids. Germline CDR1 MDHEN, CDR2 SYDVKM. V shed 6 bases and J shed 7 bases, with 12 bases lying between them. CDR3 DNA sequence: TGTGCCAGCAGCCCTTGGGGCGGTGGCTACACCTTC. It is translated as CASSPWGGGYTF.

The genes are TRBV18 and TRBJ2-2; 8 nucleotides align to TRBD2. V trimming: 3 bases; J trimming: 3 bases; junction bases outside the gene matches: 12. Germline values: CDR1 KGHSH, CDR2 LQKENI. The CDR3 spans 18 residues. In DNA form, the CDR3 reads TGTGCCAGCTCACCCCGGGGGGGGGCGAAGTCGGACACCGGGGAGCTGTTTTTT. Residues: CASSPRGGAKSDTGELFF.

CDR3 residues: CASSPLAANYGYTF. CDR3 in DNA: TGTGCCAGCAGTCCCTTGGCGGCTAACTATGGCTACACCTTC. The V call is TRBV3-1 (or the pseudogene TRBV3-2), the J call TRBJ1-2; D ambiguous. Germline values: CDR1 LGHDT, CDR2 YNNKEL (reference sequence). CDR3 length: 14 amino acids. V was pared by 6 bases and J by 0 bases, with 11 bases between.

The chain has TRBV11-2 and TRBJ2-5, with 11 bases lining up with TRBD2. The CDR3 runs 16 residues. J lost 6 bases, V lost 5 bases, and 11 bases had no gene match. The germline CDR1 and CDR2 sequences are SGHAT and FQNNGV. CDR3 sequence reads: CASSIPTSGDGKTQYF. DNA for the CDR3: TGTGCCAGCAGCATTCCGACTAGCGGGGATGGGAAGACCCAGTACTTC.

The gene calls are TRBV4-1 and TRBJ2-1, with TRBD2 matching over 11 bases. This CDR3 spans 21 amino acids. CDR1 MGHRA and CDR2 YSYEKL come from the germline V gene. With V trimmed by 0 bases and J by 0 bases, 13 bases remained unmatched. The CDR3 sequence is CASSQEPPGTSGLSSYNEQFF. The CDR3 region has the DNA TGCGCCAGCAGCCAAGAACCCCCCGGGACTAGCGGATTAAGCTCCTACAATGAGCAGTTCTTC.

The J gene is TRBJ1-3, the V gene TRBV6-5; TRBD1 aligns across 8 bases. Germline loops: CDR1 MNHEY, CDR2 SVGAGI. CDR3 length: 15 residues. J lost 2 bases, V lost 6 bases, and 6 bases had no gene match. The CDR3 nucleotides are TGTGCCAGCAGCCGACAGGGGACCGCTGGAAACACCATATATTTT. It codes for CASSRQGTAGNTIYF.

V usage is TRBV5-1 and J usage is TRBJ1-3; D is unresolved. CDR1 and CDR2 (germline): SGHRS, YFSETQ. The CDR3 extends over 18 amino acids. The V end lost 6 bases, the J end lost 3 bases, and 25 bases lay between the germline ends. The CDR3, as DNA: TGCGCCAGCACCACGGGTACGGCGCCCGCGGGAGGTGGAAACACCATATATTTT. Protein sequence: CASTTGTAPAGGGNTIYF.

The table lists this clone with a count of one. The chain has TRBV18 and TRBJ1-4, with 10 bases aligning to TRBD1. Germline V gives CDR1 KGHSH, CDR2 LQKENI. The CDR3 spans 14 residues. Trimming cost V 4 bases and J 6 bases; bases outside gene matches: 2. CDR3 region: CASSLGQGYEKLFF. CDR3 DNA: TGTGCCAGCTCACTGGGACAGGGGTATGAAAAACTGTTTTTT.

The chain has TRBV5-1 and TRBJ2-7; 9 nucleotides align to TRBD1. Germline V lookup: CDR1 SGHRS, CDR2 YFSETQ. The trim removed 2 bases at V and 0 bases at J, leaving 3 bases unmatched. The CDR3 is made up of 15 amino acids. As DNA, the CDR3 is TGCGCCAGCAGCTTAGGGACAGGGATCTCCTACGAGCAGTACTTC. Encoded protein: CASSLGTGISYEQYF. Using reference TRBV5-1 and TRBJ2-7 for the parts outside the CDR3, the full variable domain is KAGVTQTPRYLIKTRGQQVTLSCSPISGHRSVSWYQQTPGQGLQFLFEYFSETQRNKGNFPGRFSGRQFSNSRSEMNVSTLELGDSALYLCASSLGTGISYEQYFGPGTRLTVT.

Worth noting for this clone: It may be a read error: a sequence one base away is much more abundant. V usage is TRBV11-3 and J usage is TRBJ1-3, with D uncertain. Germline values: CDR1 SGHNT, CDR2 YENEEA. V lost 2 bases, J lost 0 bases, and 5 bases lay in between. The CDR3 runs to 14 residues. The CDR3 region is CASSLHGSGNTIYF. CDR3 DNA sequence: TGTGCCAGCAGCTTACACGGCTCTGGAAACACCATATATTTT.

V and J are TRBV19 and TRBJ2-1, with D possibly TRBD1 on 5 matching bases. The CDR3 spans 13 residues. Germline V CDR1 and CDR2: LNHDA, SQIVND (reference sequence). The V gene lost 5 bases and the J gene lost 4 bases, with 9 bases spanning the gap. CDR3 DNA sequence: TGTGCCAGTAGTCTCGCAGGGTACAATGAGCAGTTCTTC. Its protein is CASSLAGYNEQFF.

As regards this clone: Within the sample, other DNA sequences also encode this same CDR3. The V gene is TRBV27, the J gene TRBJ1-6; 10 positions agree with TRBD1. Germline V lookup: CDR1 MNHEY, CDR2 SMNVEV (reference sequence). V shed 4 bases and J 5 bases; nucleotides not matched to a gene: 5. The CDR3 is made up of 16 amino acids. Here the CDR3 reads CASSSVDRGHNSPLHF. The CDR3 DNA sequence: TGTGCCAGCAGTTCCGTCGACAGGGGGCATAATTCACCCCTCCACTTT.

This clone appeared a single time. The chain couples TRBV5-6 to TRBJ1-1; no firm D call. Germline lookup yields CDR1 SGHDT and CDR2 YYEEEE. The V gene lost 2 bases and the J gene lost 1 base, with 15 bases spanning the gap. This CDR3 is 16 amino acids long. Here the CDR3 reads CASSFTGTSKNTEAFF. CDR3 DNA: TGTGCCAGCAGCTTTACGGGAACCAGTAAGAACACTGAAGCTTTCTTT.

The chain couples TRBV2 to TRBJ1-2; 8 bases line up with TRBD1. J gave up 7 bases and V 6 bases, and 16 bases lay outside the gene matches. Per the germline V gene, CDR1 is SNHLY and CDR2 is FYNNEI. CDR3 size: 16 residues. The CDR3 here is CASRSIPGTGATGYTF. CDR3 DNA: TGTGCCAGCAGGTCTATTCCCGGGACAGGTGCTACTGGCTACACCTTC. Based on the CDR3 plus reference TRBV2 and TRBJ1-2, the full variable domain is EPEVTQTPSHQVTQMGQEVILRCVPISNHLYFYWYRQILGQKVEFLVSFYNNEISEKSEIFDDQFSVERPDGSNFTLKIRSTKLEDSAMYFCASRSIPGTGATGYTFGSGTRLTVV.

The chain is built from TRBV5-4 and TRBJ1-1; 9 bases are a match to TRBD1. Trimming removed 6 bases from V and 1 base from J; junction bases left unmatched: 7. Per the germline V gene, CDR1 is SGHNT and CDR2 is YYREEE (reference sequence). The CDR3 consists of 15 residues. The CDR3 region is CASTGTGLKNTEAFF. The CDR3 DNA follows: TGTGCCAGCACCGGGACAGGGCTAAAGAACACTGAAGCTTTCTTT.

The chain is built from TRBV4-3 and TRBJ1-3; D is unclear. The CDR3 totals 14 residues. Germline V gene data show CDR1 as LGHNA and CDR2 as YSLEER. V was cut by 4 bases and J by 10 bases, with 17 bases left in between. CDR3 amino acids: CASSPNLAEETIYF. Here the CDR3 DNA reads TGCGCCAGCAGCCCAAACCTCGCCGAGGAGACCATATATTTT.

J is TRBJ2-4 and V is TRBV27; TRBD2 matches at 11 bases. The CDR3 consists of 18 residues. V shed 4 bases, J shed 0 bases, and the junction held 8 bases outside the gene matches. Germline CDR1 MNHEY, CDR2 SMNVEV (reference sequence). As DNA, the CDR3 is TGTGCCAGCAGTTCTCCCTCTAGCGGGGGGTTAGCCAAAAACATTCAGTACTTC. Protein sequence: CASSSPSSGGLAKNIQYF.

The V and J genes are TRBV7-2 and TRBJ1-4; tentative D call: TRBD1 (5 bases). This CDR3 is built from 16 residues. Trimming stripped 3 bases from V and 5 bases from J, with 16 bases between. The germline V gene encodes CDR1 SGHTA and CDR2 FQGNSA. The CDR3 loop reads CASSLSLRAGNEKLFF. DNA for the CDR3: TGTGCCAGCAGCTTGAGTCTCAGGGCCGGAAATGAAAAACTGTTTTTT.

This CDR3 is CASSVAGAGDTQYF. DNA for the CDR3: TGTGCCAGCAGCGTAGCAGGGGCGGGAGATACGCAGTATTTT. The J gene is TRBJ2-3, the V gene TRBV9; possibly TRBD1 for D (6 bases). Trimming took off 0 bases at V and 5 bases at J, with 10 bases between the two ends. CDR1 and CDR2 (germline): SGDLS, YYNGEE. The CDR3 loop spans 14 amino acids.

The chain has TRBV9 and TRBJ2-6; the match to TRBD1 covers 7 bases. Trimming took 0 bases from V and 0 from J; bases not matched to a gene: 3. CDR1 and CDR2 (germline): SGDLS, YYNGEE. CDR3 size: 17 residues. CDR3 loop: CASSVADRSSGANVLTF. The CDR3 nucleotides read TGTGCCAGCAGCGTAGCGGACAGGAGCTCTGGGGCCAACGTCCTGACTTTC.

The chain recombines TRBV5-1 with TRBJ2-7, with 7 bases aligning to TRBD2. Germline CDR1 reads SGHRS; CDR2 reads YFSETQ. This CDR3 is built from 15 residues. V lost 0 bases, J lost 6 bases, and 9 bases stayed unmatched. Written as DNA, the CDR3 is TGCGCCAGCAGCTTGGAGGGGACTAAATCCCTCGAGCAGTACTTC. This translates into CASSLEGTKSLEQYF.

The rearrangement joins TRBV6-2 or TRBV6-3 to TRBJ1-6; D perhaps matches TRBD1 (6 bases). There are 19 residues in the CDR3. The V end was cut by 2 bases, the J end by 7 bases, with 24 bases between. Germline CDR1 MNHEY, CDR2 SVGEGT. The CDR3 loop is CASSYDSAGQLGLNSPLHF. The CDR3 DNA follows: TGTGCCAGCAGTTACGATAGTGCCGGACAGTTGGGGCTGAATTCACCCCTCCACTTT.

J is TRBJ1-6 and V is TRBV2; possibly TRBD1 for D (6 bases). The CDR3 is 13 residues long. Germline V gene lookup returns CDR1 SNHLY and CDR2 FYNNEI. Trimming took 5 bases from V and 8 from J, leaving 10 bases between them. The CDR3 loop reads CASSPGHYSPLHF. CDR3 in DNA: TGTGCCAGCAGTCCGGGACACTATTCACCCCTCCACTTT. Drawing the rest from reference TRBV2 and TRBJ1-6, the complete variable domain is EPEVTQTPSHQVTQMGQEVILRCVPISNHLYFYWYRQILGQKVEFLVSFYNNEISEKSEIFDDQFSVERPDGSNFTLKIRSTKLEDSAMYFCASSPGHYSPLHFGNGTRLTVT.

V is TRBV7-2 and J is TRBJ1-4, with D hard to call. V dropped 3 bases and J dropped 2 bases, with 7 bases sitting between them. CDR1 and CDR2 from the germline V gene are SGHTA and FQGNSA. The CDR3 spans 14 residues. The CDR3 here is CASSFRRTNEKLFF. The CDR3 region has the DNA TGTGCCAGCAGCTTTAGGCGGACTAATGAAAAACTGTTTTTT.